This paragraph covers one T cell receptor (beta chain) sequence. Its antigen is as yet unknown. The sample belongs to a study of response to subunit inactivated influenza vaccine. From the RT-PCR reads, TCRdb called clonotypes with MiXCR, one entry per CDR3 protein. The top ten clones hold 10% to 13% of a sample with over 800,000 distinct CDR3 sequences, 21% of them seen once. The germline V gene has CDR1 SGHTA and CDR2 FQGNSA. The CDR3 has 17 residues. The V gene end was trimmed by 6 bases and the J gene end by 5 bases; junction bases not matched to a gene: 9. General study findings and limits: It was suggested by the authors that few new T cells are recruited by each seasonal influenza vaccination.

The receptor was derived from a man aged 50 to 59 who received an inactivated influenza vaccine. The sequences come from PBMCs from blood, collected 4 to 6 days after vaccination. V usage is TRBV7-2 and J usage is TRBJ2-5; 16 nucleotides line up with TRBD2. DNA for the CDR3: TGTGCCAGCAGATCGGGACTAGCGGGGGGGCGAAGGGAGACCCAGTACTTC. It translates to CASRSGLAGGRRETQYF.